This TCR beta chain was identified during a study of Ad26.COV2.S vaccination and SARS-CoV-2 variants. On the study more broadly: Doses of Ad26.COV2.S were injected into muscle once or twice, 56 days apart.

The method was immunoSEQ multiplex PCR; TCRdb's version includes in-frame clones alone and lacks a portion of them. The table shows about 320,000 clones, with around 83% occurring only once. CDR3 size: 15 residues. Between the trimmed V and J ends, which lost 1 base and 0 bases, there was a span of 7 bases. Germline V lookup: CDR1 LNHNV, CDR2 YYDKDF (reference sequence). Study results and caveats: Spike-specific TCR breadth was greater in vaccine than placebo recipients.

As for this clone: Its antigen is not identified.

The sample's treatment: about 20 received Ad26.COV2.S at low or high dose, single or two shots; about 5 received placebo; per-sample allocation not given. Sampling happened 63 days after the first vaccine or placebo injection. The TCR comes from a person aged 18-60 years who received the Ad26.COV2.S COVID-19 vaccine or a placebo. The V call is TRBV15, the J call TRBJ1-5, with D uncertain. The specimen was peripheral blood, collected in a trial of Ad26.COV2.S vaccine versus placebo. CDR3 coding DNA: TGTGCCACCAGCAGAGGTGTAAATAGCAATCAGCCCCAGCATTTT. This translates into CATSRGVNSNQPQHF.